Shown below are 22 T cell receptor beta chains from a single sample sequenced in a study of blood T cell repertoires in COVID-19. Sequencing was performed with immunoSEQ multiplex PCR; in TCRdb, only in-frame clones are kept and a portion is missing. The top ten clones hold 1.4% to 1.5% of a sample with more than 350,000 clones, about 88% of them seen once. The specimen sequenced was PBMCs or T cells enriched from blood (not recorded which). These receptors all stem from a woman in her late teens or twenties who had been exposed to COVID-19.

The genes are TRBV5-4 and TRBJ2-7; 7 bases agree with TRBD1. Germline CDR1 is SGHNT and CDR2 is YYREEE (reference sequence). The CDR3 consists of 14 residues. V shed 0 bases, J shed 4 bases, and the junction held 4 bases outside the gene matches. The CDR3 bases are TGTGCCAGCAGCTTGGACAGGGGTCGGTACGAGCAGTACTTC. Its translation: CASSLDRGRYEQYF. The complete variable domain, with remaining parts taken from reference TRBV5-4 and TRBJ2-7, reads ETGVTQSPTHLIKTRGQQVTLRCSSQSGHNTVSWYQQALGQGPQFIFQYYREEENGRGNFPPRFSGLQFPNYSSELNVNALELDDSALYLCASSLDRGRYEQYFGPGTRLTVT.

This clone was counted only a few times. CDR3 sequence reads: CASSVDGDTNSPLHF. DNA of the CDR3: TGTGCCAGCAGCGTAGATGGGGACACTAATTCACCCCTCCACTTT. The chain uses TRBV9 and TRBJ1-6; D perhaps matches TRBD1 (6 bases). Germline lookup yields CDR1 SGDLS and CDR2 YYNGEE. V dropped 0 bases and J dropped 6 bases, with 10 bases sitting between them. The length of the CDR3 is 15 residues.

The chain recombines TRBV12-5 with TRBJ2-1; 8 nucleotides line up with TRBD2. J gave up 4 bases and V 0 bases, and 14 bases lay outside the gene matches. This CDR3 region has 19 residues. Germline loops: CDR1 LGHNT, CDR2 FRNRAP. The CDR3 sequence is CASGLVLTGGPVRYNEQFF. The CDR3 coding sequence is TGTGCTAGTGGTTTGGTACTTACGGGAGGGCCGGTGAGGTACAATGAGCAGTTCTTC.

In this sample, this clone turned up once. The chain recombines TRBV6-4 with TRBJ2-1; 11 bases align to TRBD2. This CDR3 region has 16 residues. The trim removed 7 bases at V and 8 bases at J, leaving 13 bases unmatched. Germline loops: CDR1 MRHNA, CDR2 SNTAGT. CDR3 protein: CASKTTGTSGRDEQFF. CDR3 nucleotide sequence: TGTGCCAGCAAGACAACCGGGACTAGCGGACGCGATGAGCAGTTCTTC.

V usage is TRBV18 and J usage is TRBJ2-1; TRBD2 agrees at 12 bases. There are 19 residues in the CDR3. CDR1 and CDR2 (germline): KGHSH, LQKENI. With V trimmed by 0 bases and J by 8 bases, 14 bases remained unmatched. CDR3 DNA sequence: TGTGCCAGCTCACCACCCGGGCTAGCGGGAGGGCAGGAATCCGATGAGCAGTTCTTC. This encodes CASSPPGLAGGQESDEQFF. Full variable domain (missing parts from reference TRBV18 and TRBJ2-1): NAGVMQNPRHLVRRRGQEARLRCSPMKGHSHVYWYRQLPEEGLKFMVYLQKENIIDESGMPKERFSAEFPKEGPSILRIQQVVRGDSAAYFCASSPPGLAGGQESDEQFFGPGTRLTVL.

The chain combines TRBV4-3 with TRBJ1-3, with D perhaps matching TRBD1 (5 bases). Trimming pared 0 bases from V and 0 bases from J, leaving 12 bases between. CDR3 length: 17 residues. The germline V gene has CDR1 LGHNA and CDR2 YSLEER. CDR3 nucleotides: TGCGCCAGCAGCCAAGATAGGACGGGACTCTCTGGAAACACCATATATTTT. The encoded protein is CASSQDRTGLSGNTIYF.

This rearrangement joins TRBV7-6 to TRBJ2-2; 8 bases are shared with TRBD2. The CDR3 is made up of 14 amino acids. CDR1 is SGHVS and CDR2 is FNYEAQ in the germline V gene. J was trimmed by 6 bases and V by 5 bases; bases with no gene match: 5. This CDR3 reads CASSKSGGPGELFF. As DNA, the CDR3 is TGTGCCAGCAGCAAGAGCGGGGGTCCCGGGGAGCTGTTTTTT.

The gene calls are TRBV30 and TRBJ2-5; D is unclear. Germline loops: CDR1 GTSNPN, CDR2 SVGIG (reference sequence). This CDR3 is built from 13 residues. Trimming removed 4 bases at V and 0 bases at J, with 9 bases between. The DNA of the CDR3 is TGTGCCTGGACTGGGCCGAACCAAGAGACCCAGTACTTC. It encodes CAWTGPNQETQYF.

This chain joins TRBV6-5 and TRBJ2-7; D is perhaps TRBD1 (6 bases). Germline assignment: CDR1 MNHEY and CDR2 SVGAGI. The CDR3 is 14 amino acids. V shed 5 bases and J shed 1 base, with 12 bases lying between them. CDR3 sequence: CASSRDTDSYEQYF. The CDR3 DNA follows: TGTGCCAGCAGTAGGGACACGGATTCCTACGAGCAGTACTTC.

The chain joins TRBV19 to TRBJ1-1, with 8 bases that match TRBD1. J gave up 3 bases and V 6 bases, and 6 bases lay outside the gene matches. CDR1 is LNHDA, CDR2 SQIVND, per germline (reference sequence). This CDR3 is built from 14 residues. CDR3 region: CASSPDRDHTEAFF. The CDR3 nucleotides read TGTGCCAGTAGCCCGGACAGGGACCACACTGAAGCTTTCTTT. Drawing the rest from reference TRBV19 and TRBJ1-1, the complete variable domain is DGGITQSPKYLFRKEGQNVTLSCEQNLNHDAMYWYRQDPGQGLRLIYYSQIVNDFQKGDIAEGYSVSREKKESFPLTVTSAQKNPTAFYLCASSPDRDHTEAFFGQGTRLTVV.

J is TRBJ2-2 and V is TRBV11-2, with D perhaps TRBD2 (5 bases). Germline values: CDR1 SGHAT, CDR2 FQNNGV. The CDR3 is 11 residues long. Trimming took off 6 bases at V and 7 bases at J, with 6 bases between the two ends. The CDR3 protein is CASRSGGELFF. Here the CDR3 DNA reads TGTGCCAGCAGGAGCGGCGGGGAGCTGTTTTTT.

This chain connects TRBV14 to TRBJ2-3; 8 nucleotides line up with TRBD2. With V trimmed by 1 base and J by 11 bases, 11 bases remained unmatched. The germline V gene encodes CDR1 SGHDN and CDR2 FVKESK. This CDR3 has 15 amino acids. CDR3 residues: CASSQVGRAPFGQYF. As DNA, the CDR3 is TGTGCCAGCAGCCAAGTCGGGAGGGCACCGTTTGGGCAGTATTTT.

This clone was recorded only once. This chain connects TRBV20-1 to TRBJ2-2; 7 bases line up with TRBD2. Germline CDR1 is DFQATT and CDR2 is SNEGSKA (reference sequence). Trimming removed 3 bases from V and 0 bases from J; junction bases left unmatched: 1. CDR3 size: 14 residues. CDR3 in amino acids: CSASGTTNTGELFF. DNA of the CDR3: TGCAGTGCTAGTGGGACTACGAACACCGGGGAGCTGTTTTTT.

This clone has more than one count but fewer than ten. The V and J genes are TRBV19 and TRBJ1-5; no firm D call. V lost 4 bases, J lost 2 bases, and 15 bases lay in between. The CDR3 spans 16 residues. Germline V lookup: CDR1 LNHDA, CDR2 SQIVND (reference sequence). The CDR3 reads CASSKGAGDGNQPQHF. The CDR3 DNA reads TGTGCCAGTAGTAAGGGTGCCGGGGATGGCAATCAGCCCCAGCATTTT. Based on the CDR3 plus reference TRBV19 and TRBJ1-5, the full variable domain is DGGITQSPKYLFRKEGQNVTLSCEQNLNHDAMYWYRQDPGQGLRLIYYSQIVNDFQKGDIAEGYSVSREKKESFPLTVTSAQKNPTAFYLCASSKGAGDGNQPQHFGDGTRLSIL.

This clone was detected only once. J is TRBJ2-7 and V is TRBV11-2; 10 bases match TRBD1. Germline V gives CDR1 SGHAT, CDR2 FQNNGV. CDR3 length equals 15 residues. With 1 base clipped from V and 5 bases from J, the junction kept 5 bases outside the gene matches. The CDR3 spells CASSLARTGGHEQYF. The CDR3 DNA follows: TGTGCCAGCAGCTTAGCCCGGACAGGGGGACACGAGCAGTACTTC.

This clone has a single count. V usage is TRBV12-5 and J usage is TRBJ2-2; 8 bases match TRBD1. The CDR3 consists of 15 residues. The junction had 8 bases not matched to a gene; V was cut back by 6 bases and J by 5 bases. The germline V gene encodes CDR1 LGHNT and CDR2 FRNRAP. The CDR3, as DNA: TGTGCTAGTGGCCCCGGGACAGGACCTACCGGGGAGCTGTTTTTT. Its protein product is CASGPGTGPTGELFF.

The V and J genes are TRBV24-1 and TRBJ2-1; 9 bases are shared with TRBD1. Germline CDR1 is KGHDR and CDR2 is SFDVKD. Germline trimming cut 1 base from V and 12 bases from J; bases unmatched to any gene: 12. CDR3 length equals 16 residues. CDR3 sequence reads: CATSDLGGQGSIGQFF. The CDR3 DNA is TGTGCCACCAGTGATTTAGGAGGACAGGGGTCAATTGGGCAGTTCTTC.

The gene calls are TRBV6-5 and TRBJ1-2; D not resolved. The CDR3 runs to 14 residues. The V end lost 5 bases, the J end lost 8 bases, and 18 bases lay between the germline ends. The germline gives CDR1 MNHEY, CDR2 SVGAGI. The CDR3 is CASSQQPTSPGYTF. CDR3 in DNA: TGTGCCAGCAGTCAACAGCCGACAAGCCCGGGCTACACCTTC.

The gene calls are TRBV7-3 and TRBJ1-5; perhaps TRBD1 as D (6 bases). Germline V lookup: CDR1 SGHTA, CDR2 FQGTGA. Trimming cost V 1 base and J 3 bases, with 10 bases left between them. The CDR3 is 15 residues long. CDR3 protein: CASSLIHRANQPQHF. In DNA form, the CDR3 reads TGTGCCAGCAGCTTAATTCACAGGGCCAATCAGCCCCAGCATTTT.

This clone occurred a few times. The V call is TRBV28, the J call TRBJ2-7; TRBD2 agrees at 7 bases. The CDR3 totals 14 residues. Unmatched junction bases numbered 10, after V lost 5 bases and J lost 6 bases. Germline loops: CDR1 MDHEN, CDR2 SYDVKM. In DNA form, the CDR3 reads TGTGCCAGCAGTGCGACTAGCCGGCAGATCGAGCAGTACTTC. It codes for CASSATSRQIEQYF.

This chain uses TRBV29-1 with TRBJ1-1, with TRBD1 identical over 7 bases. Looked up from germline, CDR1 is SQVTM and CDR2 is ANQGSEA. This CDR3 comprises 13 residues. J was trimmed by 5 bases and V by 7 bases; bases with no gene match: 10. Written as DNA, the CDR3 is TGCAGCGCCCTAGGGGGCGCGGTTACTGAAGCTTTCTTT. Translating it yields CSALGGAVTEAFF.

CDR3 loop: CASSSRDRDLGKLFF. The CDR3 DNA follows: TGTGCCAGCAGTTCCCGGGACAGGGATCTAGGAAAACTGTTTTTT. The gene calls are TRBV6-5 and TRBJ1-4, with 9 bases that match TRBD1. CDR1 and CDR2 from the germline V gene are MNHEY and SVGAGI. J was trimmed by 10 bases and V by 4 bases; bases with no gene match: 10. This CDR3 is built from 15 residues.